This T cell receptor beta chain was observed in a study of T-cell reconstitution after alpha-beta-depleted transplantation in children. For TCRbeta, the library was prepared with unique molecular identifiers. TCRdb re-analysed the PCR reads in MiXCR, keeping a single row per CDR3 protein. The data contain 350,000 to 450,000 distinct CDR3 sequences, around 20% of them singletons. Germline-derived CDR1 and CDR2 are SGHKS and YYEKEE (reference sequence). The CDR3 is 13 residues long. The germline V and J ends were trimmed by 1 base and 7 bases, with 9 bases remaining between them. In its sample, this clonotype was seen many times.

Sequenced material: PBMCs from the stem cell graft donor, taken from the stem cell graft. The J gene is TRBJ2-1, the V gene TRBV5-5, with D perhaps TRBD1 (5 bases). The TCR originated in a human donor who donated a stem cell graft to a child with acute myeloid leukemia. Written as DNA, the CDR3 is TGTGCCAGCAGCTTGCCAGGGCGGAATGAGCAGTTCTTC. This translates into CASSLPGRNEQFF. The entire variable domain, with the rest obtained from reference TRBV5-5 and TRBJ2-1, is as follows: DAGVTQSPTHLIKTRGQQVTLRCSPISGHKSVSWYQQVLGQGPQFIFQYYEKEERGRGNFPDRFSARQFPNYSSELNVNALLLGDSALYLCASSLPGRNEQFFGPGTRLTVL.